The 28 T cell receptor beta chains reported below all come from one sample, sequenced in a study of T cells after posttransplantation cyclophosphamide. The protocol was immunoSEQ multiplex PCR, while the TCRdb copy is restricted to in-frame clones and leaves out a portion. The sample holds 41,000 or so clones, and no clone turns up only once. Sample: PBMCs. The receptors were gathered from a man aged 30-40 years in good health and a related stem cell transplant donor.

This clone has ten or more counts. The chain uses TRBV10-1 and TRBJ1-5; D gene unclear. Trimming removed 0 bases at V and 4 bases at J, with 4 bases between. CDR1 is WNHNN and CDR2 is SYGVQD in the germline V gene (reference sequence). This CDR3 has 13 residues. CDR3 nucleotide sequence: TGCGCCAGCAGTGAGTCGACAAATCAGCCCCAGCATTTT. As protein: CASSESTNQPQHF.

This clone occurred many times. Here the CDR3 reads CASSLEVGAFYNEQFF. CDR3 DNA: TGCGCCAGCAGCTTGGAAGTAGGGGCCTTCTACAATGAGCAGTTCTTC. The chain is built from TRBV5-1 and TRBJ2-1, with D possibly being TRBD1 (5 bases). This CDR3 region has 16 residues. Germline CDR1 SGHRS, CDR2 YFSETQ. V was cut by 0 bases and J by 3 bases, with 13 bases left in between.

This clone was counted at least ten times. The J gene is TRBJ1-5, the V gene TRBV5-1, with D unresolved. Germline V gives CDR1 SGHRS, CDR2 YFSETQ. The V gene lost 4 bases and the J gene lost 1 base, with 15 bases spanning the gap. The CDR3 length is 16 residues. The CDR3 coding sequence is TGCGCCAGCAGCCCTGTCGGTGGCGGGAGCAATCAGCCCCAGCATTTT. It yields the protein CASSPVGGGSNQPQHF.

This clone was seen at least ten times. The V call is TRBV6-5, the J call TRBJ1-3, with 8 bases identical to TRBD1. The germline V gene has CDR1 MNHEY and CDR2 SVGAGI. The CDR3 sequence is 15 residues long. With V trimmed by 2 bases and J by 4 bases, 4 bases remained unmatched. The chain's CDR3 is CASSYRQGKGNTIYF. CDR3 coding DNA: TGTGCCAGCAGTTACCGACAGGGGAAAGGAAACACCATATATTTT.

This clone was observed a handful of times. This chain joins TRBV5-4 and TRBJ1-2, with 8 bases that match TRBD1. V lost 8 bases, J lost 0 bases, and 3 bases stayed unmatched. The CDR3 totals 13 residues. CDR1 SGHNT and CDR2 YYREEE come from the germline V gene (reference sequence). The CDR3 loop is CASSRGPNYGYTF. The DNA of the CDR3 is TGTGCCAGTTCCAGGGGGCCTAACTATGGCTACACCTTC.

This clone has ten or more counts. The chain links TRBV27 to TRBJ2-1; 11 nucleotides line up with TRBD2. V was clipped by 6 bases and J by 5 bases; unmatched bases: 6. The CDR3 runs to 15 residues. Germline assignment: CDR1 MNHEY and CDR2 SMNVEV (reference sequence). The CDR3 nucleotides are TGTGCCAGCAGCCTTAGCGGGGGGGCTCACAATGAGCAGTTCTTC. Translating it yields CASSLSGGAHNEQFF.

This clone turned up a few times. The chain carries TRBV5-1 and TRBJ2-2, with D perhaps matching TRBD1 (5 bases). V gave up 4 bases and J gave up 1 base, with 11 bases separating them. CDR1 and CDR2 (germline): SGHRS, YFSETQ. This CDR3 is built from 15 residues. The CDR3 is CASSTSTGNTGELFF. The CDR3 bases are TGCGCCAGCAGCACCTCTACAGGGAACACCGGGGAGCTGTTTTTT.

This clone was seen at least ten times. The chain joins TRBV12-3 or TRBV12-4 to TRBJ2-3; a possible D gene is TRBD2 (7 bases). The V gene lost 1 base and the J gene lost 4 bases, with 12 bases spanning the gap. The CDR3 extends over 15 amino acids. The CDR3 region has the DNA TGTGCCAGCAGTTTAGGAGGGGGGGCCGCAGATACGCAGTATTTT. Its translation: CASSLGGGAADTQYF.

In its sample, this clone was seen many times. The chain couples TRBV11-2 to TRBJ2-1, with D possibly being TRBD2 (6 bases). The CDR3 consists of 15 residues. The germline V gene has CDR1 SGHAT and CDR2 FQNNGV. Trimming took 3 bases from V and 0 from J, leaving 9 bases between them. CDR3 residues: CASSFLAISYNEQFF. The CDR3 DNA reads as TGTGCCAGCAGCTTTCTAGCGATCTCCTACAATGAGCAGTTCTTC.

This clone was seen many times. The chain is built from TRBV9 and TRBJ1-1; a weak D match, TRBD1 (6 bases). This CDR3 comprises 14 residues. The V and J ends lost 4 bases and 4 bases respectively, with 14 bases between them. From germline, CDR1 is SGDLS and CDR2 YYNGEE. DNA of the CDR3: TGTGCCAGCAGCCGGAGTGGAGGGGGCACTGAAGCTTTCTTT. Translated: CASSRSGGGTEAFF.

This clone was counted ten times or more. The chain uses TRBV29-1 and TRBJ2-1; TRBD1 might be the D (5 bases). The CDR3 spans 12 residues. CDR1 is SQVTM and CDR2 is ANQGSEA in the germline V gene. The ends were cut back, 4 bases at V and 8 bases at J, with 12 bases in the middle. The CDR3 DNA reads as TGCAGCGTTGTAAAGGGGTGGGATGAGCAGTTCTTC. Its translation is CSVVKGWDEQFF.

The table lists this clone with many counts. The rearrangement links TRBV27 to TRBJ2-7; TRBD1 agrees at 7 bases. This CDR3 has 14 residues. With 9 bases clipped from V and 0 bases from J, the junction kept 8 bases outside the gene matches. Looked up from germline, CDR1 is MNHEY and CDR2 is SMNVEV (reference sequence). CDR3 in DNA: TGTGCCAGTAGGCGACAGGGCGACTCCTACGAGCAGTACTTC. It translates to CASRRQGDSYEQYF.

This clone came up many times. The genes are TRBV6-4 and TRBJ2-1; the match to TRBD2 covers 12 bases. J gave up 3 bases and V 5 bases, and 5 bases lay outside the gene matches. The CDR3 length is 16 residues. CDR1 and CDR2 from the germline V gene are MRHNA and SNTAGT. Here the CDR3 reads CASSSSTSGGYNEQFF. The CDR3 DNA sequence: TGTGCCAGCAGTTCCTCGACTAGCGGGGGCTACAATGAGCAGTTCTTC.

The chain carries TRBV29-1 and TRBJ2-5; unclear D gene. The length of the CDR3 is 13 residues. Trimming removed 2 bases at V and 4 bases at J, with 11 bases between. Germline V CDR1 and CDR2: SQVTM, ANQGSEA. CDR3 residues: CSVEWVSGETQYF. In DNA, the CDR3 is TGCAGCGTTGAATGGGTGTCAGGAGAGACCCAGTACTTC.

This clone was seen many times. The V gene is TRBV4-1, the J gene TRBJ1-1, with TRBD1 as a possible D gene (5 bases). Germline-derived CDR1 and CDR2 are MGHRA and YSYEKL. V dropped 4 bases and J dropped 1 base, with 10 bases sitting between them. The CDR3 has 14 amino acids. CDR3 in amino acids: CASSPSDTNTEAFF. CDR3 in DNA: TGCGCCAGCAGCCCTTCGGACACGAACACTGAAGCTTTCTTT.

The CDR3 nucleotides read TGTGCCAGCAGCAGCATCCGGACAGGGGGAAAGCAGCCCCAGCATTTT. It encodes CASSSIRTGGKQPQHF. The V and J genes are TRBV7-8 and TRBJ1-5, with 10 bases identical to TRBD1. Germline CDR1 reads SGHVS; CDR2 reads FQNEAQ. The CDR3 length is 16 residues. Losses at the gene ends were 5 bases for V and 7 bases for J; bases not matched to a gene: 11. The full variable domain, with the rest looked up from reference TRBV7-8 and TRBJ1-5, is GAGVSQSPRYKVAKRGQDVALRCDPISGHVSLFWYQQALGQGPEFLTYFQNEAQLDKSGLPSDRFFAERPEGSVSTLKIQRTQQEDSAVYLCASSSIRTGGKQPQHFGDGTRLSIL.

The J gene is TRBJ2-7, the V gene TRBV30; 11 bases are shared with TRBD2. The CDR3 covers 16 residues. Germline V gene lookup returns CDR1 GTSNPN and CDR2 SVGIG (reference sequence). J gave up 1 base and V 2 bases, and 7 bases lay outside the gene matches. The CDR3 nucleotides are TGTGCCTGGAGTACTTCCGGGACTAGCGGATCCTACGAGCAGTACTTC. Its translation is CAWSTSGTSGSYEQYF.

The chain employs TRBV7-2 and TRBJ2-5, with unresolved D. The CDR3 is 12 residues long. Looked up from germline, CDR1 is SGHTA and CDR2 is FQGNSA. V lost 3 bases and J 4 bases, leaving 6 bases between the germline ends. CDR3 DNA sequence: TGTGCCAGCAGCTTCTCGGGAGAGACCCAGTACTTC. This translates into CASSFSGETQYF.

Many counts were recorded for this clone. The genes are TRBV28 and TRBJ1-3; no clear D gene. The CDR3 loop spans 14 amino acids. The germline V and J ends were trimmed by 2 bases and 0 bases, with 5 bases remaining between them. The germline V gene encodes CDR1 MDHEN and CDR2 SYDVKM. This chain's CDR3 is CASSLPSSGNTIYF. In DNA form, the CDR3 reads TGTGCCAGCAGTTTACCGTCCTCTGGAAACACCATATATTTT.

The rearrangement uses TRBV5-1 and TRBJ2-5; D uncertain. V was clipped by 3 bases and J by 2 bases, with 14 bases between them. This CDR3 is built from 15 residues. Germline loops: CDR1 SGHRS, CDR2 YFSETQ. CDR3 region: CASSSTPTTQETQYF. DNA of the CDR3: TGCGCCAGCAGCTCGACACCAACCACTCAAGAGACCCAGTACTTC.

The chain combines TRBV6-2 or TRBV6-3 with TRBJ1-6, with a weak D call TRBD1 (5 bases). CDR1 and CDR2 (germline): MNHEY, SVGEGT. Trimming took 6 bases from V and 7 from J, leaving 16 bases between them. This CDR3 spans 15 amino acids. CDR3 in DNA: TGTGCCAGCAGCCAGACGGGACTGGAGAATTCACCCCTCCACTTT. It specifies CASSQTGLENSPLHF.

Many counts were recorded for this clone. This chain uses TRBV9 with TRBJ2-7; tentative D call: TRBD2 (6 bases). Germline CDR1 SGDLS, CDR2 YYNGEE. V lost 2 bases, J lost 7 bases, and 13 bases lay in between. The CDR3 sequence is 13 residues long. Here the CDR3 DNA reads TGTGCCAGCAGCGTGCGCCCGGAGGGGGAGCAGTACTTC. Its translation: CASSVRPEGEQYF.

This clone appeared many times. The CDR3 sequence: CASRPGTAPRATQYF. CDR3 DNA: TGTGCCAGCCGCCCCGGGACTGCTCCTCGGGCTACGCAGTATTTT. The chain employs TRBV27 and TRBJ2-3, with D perhaps TRBD2 (6 bases). CDR3 size: 15 residues. The germline CDR1 and CDR2 sequences are MNHEY and SMNVEV (reference sequence). Trimming removed 8 bases from V and 8 bases from J, with 23 bases in between.

This clone was detected ten times or more. CDR3 region: CASSYDSSTGELFF. In nucleotides, the CDR3 is TGTGCCAGCAGTTACGATAGTAGCACCGGGGAGCTGTTTTTT. The V call is TRBV6-2 or TRBV6-3, the J call TRBJ2-2; no clear D gene. The CDR3 has 14 residues. V lost 2 bases and J lost 4, with 8 bases in between. CDR1 and CDR2 from the germline V gene are MNHEY and SVGEGT.

This clone showed up many times. The chain couples TRBV11-2 to TRBJ1-1, with D maybe TRBD1 (5 bases). The CDR3 is 16 amino acids. Trimming left V 4 bases short and J 4 bases short, with 19 bases between. Germline assignment: CDR1 SGHAT and CDR2 FQNNGV. The CDR3 DNA reads TGTGCCAGCAGCTCGCTGGCGAGACAGCCGCTCACTGAAGCTTTCTTT. Translated, it gives CASSSLARQPLTEAFF.

In this sample, this clone turned up many times. The V call is TRBV5-6, the J call TRBJ1-3; D unresolved. Germline lookup yields CDR1 SGHDT and CDR2 YYEEEE. The ends were cut back, 0 bases at V and 0 bases at J, with 10 bases in the middle. The CDR3 has 16 amino acids. CDR3 DNA: TGTGCCAGCAGCTTGGCCGTGGGCCTCTCTGGAAACACCATATATTTT. Protein product: CASSLAVGLSGNTIYF.

This clone was picked up many times. V usage is TRBV9 and J usage is TRBJ2-1; perhaps TRBD2 as D (5 bases). With 0 bases removed from V and 12 bases from J, the gap between germline ends came to 16 bases. The CDR3 has 14 residues. Germline V lookup: CDR1 SGDLS, CDR2 YYNGEE. The CDR3 loop reads CASSVEGPTGWQFF. The CDR3 DNA is TGTGCCAGCAGCGTAGAAGGACCCACGGGGTGGCAGTTCTTC.

Only a few counts were recorded for this clone. The chain links TRBV6-1 to TRBJ2-3, with D tentatively TRBD1 (6 bases). This CDR3 has 17 residues. The germline V gene has CDR1 MNHNS and CDR2 SASEGT. Trimming pared 4 bases from V and 3 bases from J, leaving 20 bases between. The CDR3 DNA sequence: TGTGCCAGCAGTGCCTTTTCCTCGGGACACCTAACAGATACGCAGTATTTT. This encodes CASSAFSSGHLTDTQYF.